A single sample is the source of the 23 T cell receptor beta chains below, sequenced in a study of CD8 T cell repertoires and HIV-1 epitope variants. These receptors lack a known antigen. This table comes from immunoSEQ multiplex PCR, and its TCRdb copy is limited to in-frame clones, with some not included. The sample includes some 5,400 clones, more than 55% of them seen just once. What was sequenced was cultured CD8+ T cells derived from PBMCs. Receptor source: a male donor with HIV.

The chain joins TRBV4-1 to TRBJ1-2; tentatively, D is TRBD1 (5 bases). Trimming took 1 base from V and 4 from J, leaving 7 bases between them. Germline values: CDR1 MGHRA, CDR2 YSYEKL. This CDR3 spans 13 amino acids. The CDR3 DNA sequence: TGCGCCAGCAGCCAAGGGGACCGCTATGGCTACACCTTC. As protein: CASSQGDRYGYTF.

The chain employs TRBV27 and TRBJ2-3, with D possibly being TRBD2 (5 bases). Germline assignment: CDR1 MNHEY and CDR2 SMNVEV (reference sequence). The CDR3 loop spans 16 amino acids. The V and J ends lost 4 bases and 4 bases respectively, with 18 bases between them. The CDR3 loop is CASSSPGFLGPDTQYF. CDR3 in DNA: TGTGCCAGCAGTTCCCCGGGATTCCTAGGGCCAGATACGCAGTATTTT.

This clone was found a few times. This chain links TRBV25-1 with TRBJ1-3; D call uncertain. The V gene lost 3 bases and the J gene lost 0 bases, with 9 bases spanning the gap. This CDR3 spans 15 amino acids. Germline V lookup: CDR1 MGHDK, CDR2 SYGVNS. The CDR3 loop reads CASSDFGSSGNTIYF. The CDR3 DNA is TGTGCCAGCAGTGATTTTGGCAGCTCTGGAAACACCATATATTTT.

V gene TRBV14 combines with J gene TRBJ1-1, with no clear D. Trimming stripped 4 bases from V and 7 bases from J, with 13 bases between. CDR1 SGHDN and CDR2 FVKESK come from the germline V gene. The CDR3 sequence is 13 residues long. CDR3 DNA: TGTGCCAGCAGCCCAGTCGGTAGACTTGAAGCTTTCTTT. Its protein is CASSPVGRLEAFF.

The CDR3 nucleotides read TGTGCCAGCAGCCCGGGACATCAGAGCTCTGGAAACACCATATATTTT. This sequence encodes CASSPGHQSSGNTIYF. The chain uses TRBV7-3 and TRBJ1-3, with D maybe TRBD1 (6 bases). CDR1 is SGHTA and CDR2 is FQGTGA in the germline V gene. Trimming removed 5 bases from V and 0 bases from J, with 14 bases in between. This CDR3 has 16 amino acids.

The chain's CDR3 is CASSRREGVGDTQYF. The CDR3 DNA reads as TGTGCCAGCAGCCGAAGAGAGGGAGTGGGAGATACGCAGTATTTT. J is TRBJ2-3 and V is TRBV11-3; tentatively, D is TRBD2 (5 bases). The CDR3 is made up of 15 amino acids. Between the trimmed V and J ends, which lost 5 bases and 5 bases, there was a span of 17 bases. Per the germline V gene, CDR1 is SGHNT and CDR2 is YENEEA.

The rearrangement links TRBV5-1 to TRBJ2-7; D possibly corresponds to TRBD2 (6 bases). Germline loops: CDR1 SGHRS, CDR2 YFSETQ. The V end was cut by 4 bases, the J end by 2 bases, with 13 bases between. This CDR3 is built from 14 residues. The CDR3 sequence is CASSTQGGTYEQYF. DNA of the CDR3: TGCGCCAGCAGCACCCAGGGAGGAACCTACGAGCAGTACTTC.

This chain uses TRBV9 with TRBJ2-1; D not resolved. CDR1 is SGDLS, CDR2 YYNGEE, per germline. The CDR3 runs 13 residues. Trimming cost V 0 bases and J 6 bases, with 7 bases left between them. Here the CDR3 DNA reads TGTGCCAGCAGCGTAGCGGGCGGCAATGAGCAGTTCTTC. The encoded protein is CASSVAGGNEQFF. Full variable domain (remainder filled in from reference TRBV9 and TRBJ2-1): DSGVTQTPKHLITATGQRVTLRCSPRSGDLSVYWYQQSLDQGLQFLIQYYNGEERAKGNILERFSAQQFPDLHSELNLSSLELGDSALYFCASSVAGGNEQFFGPGTRLTVL.

The CDR3 protein is CASSEGAGPSYEQYF. The CDR3 coding sequence is TGTGCCAGCAGTGAAGGAGCGGGGCCTTCCTACGAGCAGTACTTC. This rearrangement joins TRBV6-1 to TRBJ2-7, with 7 bases fitting TRBD2. There are 15 residues in the CDR3. Germline V gene lookup returns CDR1 MNHNS and CDR2 SASEGT. The V gene end was trimmed by 1 base and the J gene end by 1 base; junction bases not matched to a gene: 4.

J is TRBJ2-7 and V is TRBV11-2; TRBD2 aligns across 10 bases. Germline CDR1 is SGHAT and CDR2 is FQNNGV. With 4 bases clipped from V and 9 bases from J, the junction kept 12 bases outside the gene matches. CDR3 length: 15 amino acids. CDR3 loop: CASSSPSGGANAQYF. The CDR3 region has the DNA TGTGCCAGCAGCTCCCCCAGCGGGGGGGCAAATGCGCAGTACTTC.

In its sample, this clone was seen a few times. This chain uses TRBV7-6 with TRBJ2-2; D uncertain. V was trimmed by 5 bases and J by 6 bases, leaving 10 bases between them. The CDR3 is 13 residues long. Germline lookup yields CDR1 SGHVS and CDR2 FNYEAQ. In nucleotides, the CDR3 is TGTGCCAGCAGCGTCAGTATCCCCGGGGAGCTGTTTTTT. Its translation: CASSVSIPGELFF.

The sample holds a few counts of this clone. J is TRBJ2-5 and V is TRBV1. TRBV1 is noted as a pseudogene. The CDR3 loop spans 15 amino acids. The CDR3, as DNA: TGCACCAGCAGCCAACCCGGGCCGGTGGAAGAGACCCAGTACTTC. It codes for CTSSQPGPVEETQYF.

The gene calls are TRBV4-3 and TRBJ2-7; D gene uncertain. Germline V lookup: CDR1 LGHNA, CDR2 YSLEER. Trimming stripped 4 bases from V and 3 bases from J, with 10 bases between. The CDR3 covers 13 residues. The CDR3 DNA follows: TGCGCCAGCAGCCGTATACTCGACTACGAGCAGTACTTC. This translates into CASSRILDYEQYF.

This CDR3 reads CASKESTGGIGELFF. DNA for the CDR3: TGTGCCAGCAAAGAAAGCACGGGCGGGATCGGGGAGCTGTTTTTT. V usage is TRBV6-1 and J usage is TRBJ2-2; tentatively, D is TRBD2 (6 bases). Germline values: CDR1 MNHNS, CDR2 SASEGT. Trimming pared 7 bases from V and 7 bases from J, leaving 19 bases between. The CDR3 covers 15 residues.

This clone was detected only a few times. V usage is TRBV4-2 and J usage is TRBJ1-6; D remains ambiguous. The germline gives CDR1 LGHNA, CDR2 YNFKEQ. CDR3 length: 15 amino acids. V lost 0 bases, J lost 6 bases, and 9 bases lay in between. DNA for the CDR3: TGTGCCAGCAGCCAAGAATTGCTCCTTAATTCACCCCTCCACTTT. Protein product: CASSQELLLNSPLHF.

CDR3 DNA: TGTGCCATCAGTGAGTCGACAGGGAGCTCCTACAATGAGCAGTTCTTC. As protein: CAISESTGSSYNEQFF. This chain connects TRBV10-3 to TRBJ2-1, with 7 bases aligning to TRBD1. CDR3 size: 16 residues. The J segment lost 0 bases and the V segment lost 0 bases, leaving 2 bases of the junction unmatched. In germline, CDR1 is ENHRY, CDR2 SYGVKD.

The chain has TRBV4-3 and TRBJ2-2, with 7 bases lining up with TRBD1. V shed 0 bases and J 4 bases; nucleotides not matched to a gene: 8. Germline CDR1 and CDR2: LGHNA and YSLEER. The CDR3 consists of 17 residues. This chain's CDR3 is CASSQENWDRSTGELFF. The CDR3 bases are TGCGCCAGCAGCCAAGAGAATTGGGACAGAAGCACCGGGGAGCTGTTTTTT.

This chain joins TRBV2 and TRBJ2-1; D unclear. Germline CDR1 SNHLY, CDR2 FYNNEI. The CDR3 covers 12 residues. Trimming shortened V by 1 base and J by 6 bases, and 4 bases separated the two germline ends. This CDR3 is CASSEDSNEQFF. Written as DNA, the CDR3 is TGTGCCAGCAGTGAAGACAGCAATGAGCAGTTCTTC. Using reference TRBV2 and TRBJ2-1 for the parts outside the CDR3, the full variable domain is EPEVTQTPSHQVTQMGQEVILRCVPISNHLYFYWYRQILGQKVEFLVSFYNNEISEKSEIFDDQFSVERPDGSNFTLKIRSTKLEDSAMYFCASSEDSNEQFFGPGTRLTVL.

The chain couples TRBV7-2 to TRBJ1-2; no clear D gene. Trimming shortened V by 6 bases and J by 0 bases, and 14 bases separated the two germline ends. The length of the CDR3 is 15 residues. Germline assignment: CDR1 SGHTA and CDR2 FQGNSA. Here the CDR3 DNA reads TGTGCCAGCAGTTTTACAACGGGTACTAACTATGGCTACACCTTC. Translating gives CASSFTTGTNYGYTF. Supplemented by reference TRBV7-2 and TRBJ1-2, the full variable domain reads GAGVSQSPSNKVTEKGKDVELRCDPISGHTALYWYRQSLGQGLEFLIYFQGNSAPDKSGLPSDRFSAERTGGSVSTLTIQRTQQEDSAVYLCASSFTTGTNYGYTFGSGTRLTVV.

CDR3 region: CASSLDRANQPQHF. The CDR3, as DNA: TGTGCCAGCAGTTTGGACAGGGCCAATCAGCCCCAGCATTTT. The chain has TRBV6-6 and TRBJ1-5, with 8 nucleotides matching TRBD1. After removal of 4 bases from V and 3 bases from J, the junction contained 2 bases not matched to a gene. The germline V gene has CDR1 MNHNY and CDR2 SVGAGI (reference sequence). The CDR3 totals 14 residues.

This clone was seen once. This chain uses TRBV9 with TRBJ1-1; 7 bases map to TRBD1. CDR1 is SGDLS and CDR2 is YYNGEE in the germline V gene. CDR3 length: 16 residues. The V and J ends lost 0 bases and 0 bases, in that order; junction bases with no gene match: 5. CDR3: CASSVDPGGVNTEAFF. Written as DNA, the CDR3 is TGTGCCAGCAGCGTAGATCCAGGGGGTGTGAACACTGAAGCTTTCTTT.

This clone was seen a handful of times. The chain uses TRBV2 and TRBJ1-4; no reliable D call. Trimming stripped 5 bases from V and 6 bases from J, with 19 bases between. Germline CDR1 SNHLY, CDR2 FYNNEI. The CDR3 totals 16 residues. The CDR3 DNA reads as TGTGCCAGCAGTATGGGCTCACAGAGAAGGGATGAAAAACTGTTTTTT. Translated, it gives CASSMGSQRRDEKLFF.

This clone was seen a few times. This sequence joins TRBV28 and TRBJ2-7; possibly TRBD2 for D (7 bases). The CDR3 has 18 amino acids. V was shortened by 3 bases and J by 6 bases, with 27 bases between the two germline ends. CDR1 and CDR2 from the germline V gene are MDHEN and SYDVKM. CDR3 sequence: CASSFRLAEGGTPIEQYF. The CDR3 coding sequence is TGTGCCAGCAGTTTCCGGCTAGCGGAAGGGGGTACTCCTATCGAGCAGTACTTC.